The source of this T cell receptor (beta chain) is a study of T cell changes during pregnancy in multiple sclerosis. The CDR3 loop spans 13 amino acids. V lost 3 bases to trimming and J lost 5 bases; unmatched junction nucleotides: 1. Germline V gene sequence: CDR1 SGHRS, CDR2 YFSETQ. Generated by immunoSEQ multiplex PCR, the TCRdb table keeps only in-frame clones and is missing some. Of 36,000 or so clones in the sample, approximately 89% were seen once. This sequence joins TRBV5-1 and TRBJ2-1; TRBD1 aligns across 8 bases. Sequencing was performed on CD8+ T cells from peripheral blood mononuclear cells, taken in the third trimester of pregnancy. The TCR was taken from a female donor with multiple sclerosis, enrolled in a pregnancy study. The CDR3 nucleotides are TGCGCCAGCAGCTGGACAGGGCACAATGAGCAGTTCTTC. Its protein is CASSWTGHNEQFF.